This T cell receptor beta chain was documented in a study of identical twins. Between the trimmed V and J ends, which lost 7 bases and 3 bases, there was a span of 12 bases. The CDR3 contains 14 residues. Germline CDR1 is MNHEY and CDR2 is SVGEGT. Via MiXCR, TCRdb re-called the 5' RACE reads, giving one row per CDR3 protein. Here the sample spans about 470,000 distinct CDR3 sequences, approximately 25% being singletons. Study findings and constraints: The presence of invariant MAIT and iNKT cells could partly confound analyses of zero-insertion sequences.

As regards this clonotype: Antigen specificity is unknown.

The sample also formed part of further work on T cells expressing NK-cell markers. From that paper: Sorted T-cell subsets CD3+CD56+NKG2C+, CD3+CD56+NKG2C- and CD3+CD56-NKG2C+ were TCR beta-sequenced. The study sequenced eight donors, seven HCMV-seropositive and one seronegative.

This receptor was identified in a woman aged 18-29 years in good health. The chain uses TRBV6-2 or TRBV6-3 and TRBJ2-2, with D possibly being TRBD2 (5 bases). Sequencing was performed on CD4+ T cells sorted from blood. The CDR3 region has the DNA TGTGCCAGCAATCCCGGACTTTACACCGGGGAGCTGTTTTTT. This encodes CASNPGLYTGELFF.